This T cell receptor (beta chain) was observed in a study of T cell responses to AZD1222 COVID-19 vaccine. Study-wide context: Whether given at about 4 or about 12 weeks, second doses were pooled.

The germline CDR1 and CDR2 sequences are SGDLS and YYNGEE. The CDR3 sequence is 16 residues long. Trimming removed 0 bases at V and 3 bases at J, with 15 bases between. The table came from immunoSEQ multiplex PCR; TCRdb's copy has only in-frame clones and leaves some out. The table includes about 100,000 clones, more than 75% detected once. A single count supports this clone. Its antigen is unknown. Overall study findings and caveats: Females made up more of the donors, who were largely white British, and clonal diversity may have come out too low. Rises in breadth and depth of Spike-specific TCRs came after two AZD1222 doses. Repertoire sampling was restricted to post-peak T cell response timepoints.

The input for sequencing was peripheral blood, taken on day 0 of AZD1222 vaccination. The source of this sequence is an adult in good health. The chain employs TRBV9 and TRBJ1-2; D is unresolved. CDR3 DNA sequence: TGTGCCAGCAGCGTAGAAGGAGGGCCGGATCACTATGGCTACACCTTC. It translates to CASSVEGGPDHYGYTF.